Presented here are 27 T cell receptor beta chains from one specimen sequenced in a study of cytomegalovirus exposure and HLA in healthy donors. With 60 Vbeta and 13 Jbeta primers, the PCR was carried out. The repertoire was sequenced with immunoSEQ multiplex PCR; TCRdb's copy has only in-frame clones and lacks some. Of about 150,000 clones detected, around 80% appear once; the ten largest clones hold around 13%. The sequenced sample consisted of PBMCs. All receptors come from a man in his forties in good health and CMV-seropositive.

This clone was detected once. J is TRBJ2-5 and V is TRBV15; 13 positions agree with TRBD2. The closer fit of TRBJ2-7 to the DNA end suggests the J call may be wrong. CDR1 and CDR2 from the germline V gene are LNHNV and YYDKDF (reference sequence). The CDR3 runs to 16 residues. As DNA, the CDR3 is TGTGCCACCAGCAGTCCGGGACTAGCGGGAACCTACGAGCAGTACTTC. It encodes CATSSPGLAGTYEQYF.

This chain links TRBV5-5 with TRBJ2-7; TRBD1 matches 12 bases. CDR1 is SGHKS, CDR2 YYEKEE, per germline (reference sequence). This CDR3 has 16 amino acids. After removal of 0 bases from V and 3 bases from J, the junction contained 4 bases not matched to a gene. In nucleotides, the CDR3 is TGTGCCAGCAGCTTGGAGGGACAGGGGGCGGTCTACGAGCAGTACTTC. It codes for CASSLEGQGAVYEQYF.

This clone showed up just a few times. The rearrangement joins TRBV19 to TRBJ1-1; D not certain. The CDR3 runs 14 residues. CDR1 is LNHDA and CDR2 is SQIVND in the germline V gene (reference sequence). V was shortened by 0 bases and J by 4 bases, with 9 bases between the two germline ends. Here the CDR3 reads CASSIDGVSTEAFF. CDR3 nucleotides: TGTGCCAGTAGTATAGACGGGGTTTCCACTGAAGCTTTCTTT.

J is TRBJ2-3 and V is TRBV5-1; D is perhaps TRBD1 (6 bases). Germline V gene lookup returns CDR1 SGHRS and CDR2 YFSETQ. V lost 3 bases to trimming and J lost 8 bases, with 10 bases between them. The CDR3 totals 12 residues. The CDR3 DNA follows: TGCGCCAGCAGCTGGGAAGGGGGTACGCAGTATTTT. Amino acids: CASSWEGGTQYF. The full variable domain, with the rest looked up from reference TRBV5-1 and TRBJ2-3, is KAGVTQTPRYLIKTRGQQVTLSCSPISGHRSVSWYQQTPGQGLQFLFEYFSETQRNKGNFPGRFSGRQFSNSRSEMNVSTLELGDSALYLCASSWEGGTQYFGPGTRLTVL.

The CDR3 loop reads CASSYGQAEAFF. DNA of the CDR3: TGTGCCAGCAGCTACGGACAGGCTGAAGCTTTCTTT. The chain carries TRBV7-2 and TRBJ1-1, with 7 bases matching TRBD1. The CDR3 has 12 amino acids. Germline values: CDR1 SGHTA, CDR2 FQGNSA. V shed 4 bases, J shed 6 bases, and the junction held 2 bases outside the gene matches.

The chain combines TRBV6-5 with TRBJ2-5; 8 positions match TRBD1. With V trimmed by 5 bases and J by 2 bases, 7 bases remained unmatched. Germline CDR1 reads MNHEY; CDR2 reads SVGAGI. The CDR3 sequence is 15 residues long. This chain's CDR3 is CASSGQGNPQETQYF. In DNA, the CDR3 is TGTGCCAGCAGTGGACAGGGAAACCCGCAAGAGACCCAGTACTTC.

V usage is TRBV11-2 and J usage is TRBJ2-7, with a weak D call TRBD2 (6 bases). The CDR3 is 15 residues long. Germline V CDR1 and CDR2: SGHAT, FQNNGV. The V end lost 7 bases, the J end lost 0 bases, and 16 bases lay between the germline ends. The CDR3 loop reads CASNTRAGSSYEQYF. The CDR3 bases are TGTGCCAGCAATACACGTGCGGGGTCCTCCTACGAGCAGTACTTC. The full variable domain, completed using reference TRBV11-2 and TRBJ2-7, is EAGVAQSPRYKIIEKRQSVAFWCNPISGHATLYWYQQILGQGPKLLIQFQNNGVVDDSQLPKDRFSAERLKGVDSTLKIQPAKLEDSAVYLCASNTRAGSSYEQYFGPGTRLTVT.

V usage is TRBV27 and J usage is TRBJ2-1, with 11 bases that match TRBD2. With 4 bases clipped from V and 8 bases from J, the junction kept 10 bases outside the gene matches. The CDR3 totals 16 residues. Germline V gives CDR1 MNHEY, CDR2 SMNVEV (reference sequence). CDR3 loop: CASSSIAGGPPHEQFF. The CDR3 DNA sequence: TGTGCCAGCAGTTCCATAGCGGGAGGGCCCCCCCATGAGCAGTTCTTC.

This chain uses TRBV5-1 with TRBJ2-7; no firm D call. V dropped 2 bases and J dropped 3 bases, with 9 bases sitting between them. Germline V gene sequence: CDR1 SGHRS, CDR2 YFSETQ. CDR3 size: 13 residues. CDR3 in DNA: TGCGCCAGCAGCTTTACCGGAGTCTACGAGCAGTACTTC. It yields the protein CASSFTGVYEQYF.

This chain links TRBV28 with TRBJ1-5, with a possible D match to TRBD1 (5 bases). Looked up from germline, CDR1 is MDHEN and CDR2 is SYDVKM. Between the trimmed V and J ends, which lost 2 bases and 4 bases, there was a span of 9 bases. CDR3 size: 14 residues. DNA for the CDR3: TGTGCCAGCAGTTTAAGGGGAATGAATCAGCCCCAGCATTTT. It translates to CASSLRGMNQPQHF.

This chain links TRBV15 with TRBJ2-3; TRBD2 matches at 16 bases. The germline V gene has CDR1 LNHNV and CDR2 YYDKDF (reference sequence). J was trimmed by 3 bases and V by 0 bases; bases with no gene match: 6. The CDR3 extends over 19 amino acids. The CDR3 DNA is TGTGCCACCAGCAGAGATGGGGGACTAGCGGGAGGGGGGACAGATACGCAGTATTTT. It encodes CATSRDGGLAGGGTDTQYF.

The rearrangement uses TRBV2 and TRBJ2-1; D possibly corresponds to TRBD1 (6 bases). Trimming left V 5 bases short and J 7 bases short, with 12 bases between. From germline, CDR1 is SNHLY and CDR2 FYNNEI. The CDR3 runs to 13 residues. The CDR3 reads CASSRDTGNEQFF. The CDR3 coding sequence is TGTGCCAGCAGTCGGGACACGGGTAATGAGCAGTTCTTC.

This rearrangement joins TRBV10-3 to TRBJ2-1; D call uncertain. The CDR3 is 14 amino acids. Germline assignment: CDR1 ENHRY and CDR2 SYGVKD. V lost 4 bases to trimming and J lost 0 bases, with 7 bases between them. The CDR3 coding sequence is TGTGCCATCAGTGCGGCTAGCTCCTACAATGAGCAGTTCTTC. The encoded protein is CAISAASSYNEQFF.

This clone appeared once. V and J are TRBV6-5 and TRBJ1-1; D ambiguous. Germline V gene data show CDR1 as MNHEY and CDR2 as SVGAGI. This CDR3 is built from 13 residues. Between the trimmed V and J ends, which lost 1 base and 6 bases, there was a span of 9 bases. In nucleotides, the CDR3 is TGTGCCAGCAGTTACTTAATGGGCGCTGAAGCTTTCTTT. It is translated as CASSYLMGAEAFF.

The chain joins TRBV6-1 to TRBJ1-4; no clear D gene. The CDR3 consists of 14 residues. Trimming took off 4 bases at V and 7 bases at J, with 13 bases between the two ends. CDR1 is MNHNS and CDR2 is SASEGT in the germline V gene. CDR3 sequence: CASSGGGLGEKLFF. For the CDR3, the DNA is TGTGCCAGCAGTGGGGGAGGGCTCGGTGAAAAACTGTTTTTT.

J is TRBJ1-3 and V is TRBV13; no definite D call. Germline V CDR1 and CDR2: PRHDT, FYEKMQ (reference sequence). The CDR3 sequence is 14 residues long. The V and J ends lost 10 bases and 0 bases respectively, with 13 bases between them. This chain's CDR3 is CATAARSSGNTIYF. CDR3 DNA: TGTGCCACGGCGGCACGGAGCTCTGGAAACACCATATATTTT. Together with reference TRBV13 and TRBJ1-3, the CDR3 gives the full variable domain: AAGVIQSPRHLIKEKRETATLKCYPIPRHDTVYWYQQGPGQDPQFLISFYEKMQSDKGSIPDRFSAQQFSDYHSELNMSSLELGDSALYFCATAARSSGNTIYFGEGSWLTVV.

This chain connects TRBV7-7 to TRBJ2-5, with no clear D. Germline V gene lookup returns CDR1 SSHAT and CDR2 FNYEAQ (reference sequence). The CDR3 covers 14 residues. Trimming stripped 1 base from V and 4 bases from J, with 10 bases between. The CDR3 is CASSLVPNGETQYF. For the CDR3, the DNA is TGTGCCAGCAGCTTAGTCCCCAACGGAGAGACCCAGTACTTC.

This clone has just a few counts. The chain employs TRBV7-2 and TRBJ2-7, with D possibly being TRBD2 (6 bases). Deletions cut 0 bases from V and 1 base from J, with 10 bases between. Germline loops: CDR1 SGHTA, CDR2 FQGNSA. The CDR3 contains 15 residues. For the CDR3, the DNA is TGTGCCAGCAGCTTAGCGGAGGGACTTTCCTACGAGCAGTACTTC. Translated: CASSLAEGLSYEQYF. The entire variable domain, with the rest obtained from reference TRBV7-2 and TRBJ2-7, is as follows: GAGVSQSPSNKVTEKGKDVELRCDPISGHTALYWYRQSLGQGLEFLIYFQGNSAPDKSGLPSDRFSAERTGGSVSTLTIQRTQQEDSAVYLCASSLAEGLSYEQYFGPGTRLTVT.

The V gene is TRBV4-1, the J gene TRBJ2-7, with D unresolved. This CDR3 has 19 residues. Deletions cut 1 base from V and 1 base from J, with 23 bases between. Germline values: CDR1 MGHRA, CDR2 YSYEKL. The CDR3 DNA reads TGCGCCAGCAGCCAAGGTCTTCGGTCCGCTAAACCGAATTCCTACGAGCAGTACTTC. Its translation is CASSQGLRSAKPNSYEQYF.

The genes are TRBV7-2 and TRBJ2-3, with 10 bases lining up with TRBD1. Trimming at V came to 5 bases and at J to 8 bases, leaving 10 bases not matched to a gene. Germline V gene data show CDR1 as SGHTA and CDR2 as FQGNSA. The CDR3 extends over 15 amino acids. This chain's CDR3 is CASSLSTGGIGTQYF. The CDR3 DNA reads as TGTGCCAGCAGCCTGTCGACAGGGGGCATAGGTACGCAGTATTTT.

The chain has TRBV5-4 and TRBJ2-2; 9 bases line up with TRBD2. CDR1 and CDR2 (germline): SGHNT, YYREEE (reference sequence). This CDR3 is built from 18 residues. Unmatched junction bases numbered 16, after V lost 4 bases and J lost 6 bases. CDR3 nucleotide sequence: TGTGCCAGCAGCGGGTCCATCGCCGGGACTAGCCGATCCGGGGAGCTGTTTTTT. It yields the protein CASSGSIAGTSRSGELFF.

This clone showed up just a few times. The chain joins TRBV4-3 to TRBJ1-2, with D unresolved. Per germline, CDR1 LGHNA and CDR2 YSLEER. The CDR3 has 14 amino acids. Trimming stripped 4 bases from V and 9 bases from J, with 18 bases between. CDR3 bases: TGCGCCAGCAGCCCCGACTTTGGAGTACGGAGCTACACCTTC. Its protein is CASSPDFGVRSYTF.

The J gene is TRBJ2-1, the V gene TRBV19; 8 nucleotides line up with TRBD2. V trimming: 5 bases; J trimming: 11 bases; junction bases outside the gene matches: 14. Germline loops: CDR1 LNHDA, CDR2 SQIVND (reference sequence). CDR3 length equals 15 residues. CDR3 region: CASSVGGETGQKQFF. CDR3 bases: TGTGCCAGTAGTGTCGGGGGGGAGACGGGTCAAAAGCAGTTCTTC.

The J gene is TRBJ2-1, the V gene TRBV16, with D possibly matching TRBD1 (6 bases). Germline lookup yields CDR1 KGHSY and CDR2 FQNENV. The ends were cut back, 4 bases at V and 7 bases at J, with 20 bases in the middle. This CDR3 is 16 amino acids long. CDR3 region: CASSPFNREAGNEQFF. In nucleotides, the CDR3 is TGTGCCAGCAGCCCTTTTAACAGGGAAGCCGGAAATGAGCAGTTCTTC.

This clone came up a few times. The chain employs TRBV4-3 and TRBJ1-2; maybe TRBD1 (6 bases). Germline CDR1 reads LGHNA; CDR2 reads YSLEER. CDR3 length: 14 amino acids. V was shortened by 5 bases and J by 4 bases, with 14 bases between the two germline ends. CDR3 loop: CASSLQGTTYGYTF. CDR3 DNA sequence: TGCGCCAGCAGCTTGCAGGGGACTACCTATGGCTACACCTTC.

The rearrangement joins TRBV5-1 to TRBJ2-7; tentative D call: TRBD2 (5 bases). Germline-derived CDR1 and CDR2 are SGHRS and YFSETQ. V dropped 5 bases and J dropped 3 bases, with 9 bases sitting between them. CDR3 length: 12 amino acids. The CDR3 loop is CASRRDYYEQYF. In DNA form, the CDR3 reads TGCGCCAGCAGGAGGGATTACTACGAGCAGTACTTC.

The chain joins TRBV29-1 to TRBJ1-1, with D hard to call. V was pared by 1 base and J by 1 base, with 7 bases between. The CDR3 runs 13 residues. Per the germline V gene, CDR1 is SQVTM and CDR2 is ANQGSEA. This CDR3 is CSVEGQSNTEAFF. The CDR3 coding sequence is TGCAGCGTTGAAGGCCAGTCGAACACTGAAGCTTTCTTT.